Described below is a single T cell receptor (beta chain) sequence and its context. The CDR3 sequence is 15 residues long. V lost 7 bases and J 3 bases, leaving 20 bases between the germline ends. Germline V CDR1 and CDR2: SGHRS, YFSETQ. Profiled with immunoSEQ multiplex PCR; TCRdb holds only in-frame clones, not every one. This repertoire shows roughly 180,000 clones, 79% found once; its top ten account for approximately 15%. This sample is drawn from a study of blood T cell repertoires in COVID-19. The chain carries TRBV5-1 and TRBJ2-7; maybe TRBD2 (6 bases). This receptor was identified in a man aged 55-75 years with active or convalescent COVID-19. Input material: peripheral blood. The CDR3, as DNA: TGCGCCAGCTCCCTTGGAGGGCAGGGAAACTACGAGCAGTACTTC. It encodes CASSLGGQGNYEQYF.